This paragraph reports one T cell receptor (beta chain). In the authors' methods: Researchers report that nucleated cell counts were estimated from reference gene primer amplification. Sequencing used immunoSEQ multiplex PCR; TCRdb keeps in-frame clones, though not all of them. Clonal size and the V and J genes are those of that table, whereas D and trimming came from the DNA. This sample yields 400,000 to 550,000 clones, of which 70% to 90% are seen a single time; under 2% belongs to the top ten. These data originate in a study of blood T cell repertoires in COVID-19. CDR3 length equals 16 residues. The J segment lost 0 bases and the V segment lost 3 bases, leaving 5 bases of the junction unmatched. Germline values: CDR1 SGHDN, CDR2 FVKESK. Cohort placement rested on clinical history that participants reported themselves.

Sequenced input: PBMCs or T cells enriched from blood (not recorded which). The rearrangement links TRBV14 to TRBJ1-1, with TRBD1 matching 9 bases. This receptor was identified in a young woman with acute COVID-19. This CDR3 reads CASSHRTGGLNTEAFF. For the CDR3, the DNA is TGTGCCAGCAGCCATAGAACAGGGGGCCTGAACACTGAAGCTTTCTTT.